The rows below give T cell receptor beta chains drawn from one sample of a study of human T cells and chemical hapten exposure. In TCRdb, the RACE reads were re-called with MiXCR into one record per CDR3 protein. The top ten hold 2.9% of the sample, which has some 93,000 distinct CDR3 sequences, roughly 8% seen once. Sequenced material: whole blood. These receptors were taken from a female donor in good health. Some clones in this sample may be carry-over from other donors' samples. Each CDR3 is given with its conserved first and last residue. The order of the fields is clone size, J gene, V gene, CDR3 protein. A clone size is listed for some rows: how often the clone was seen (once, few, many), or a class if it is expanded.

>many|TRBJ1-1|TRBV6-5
CASSYFAGIEAFF
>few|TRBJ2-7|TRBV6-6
CASRPGSPYEQYF
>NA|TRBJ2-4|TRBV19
CASSPGQGKVSVKNIQYF
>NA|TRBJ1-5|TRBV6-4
CASSSGANQPQHF
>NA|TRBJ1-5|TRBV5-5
CASSPSGSTEPQHF
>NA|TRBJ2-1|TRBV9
CASSASHEQFF
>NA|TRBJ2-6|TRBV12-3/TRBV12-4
CASSSWDRQVSGANVLTF
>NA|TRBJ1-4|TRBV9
CASSVAGVGNEKLFF
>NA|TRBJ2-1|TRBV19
CASSNSIAGAPYNEQFF
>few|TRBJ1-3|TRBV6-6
CATQEGSGNTIYF
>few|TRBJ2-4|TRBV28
CASNQEVAKNIQYF
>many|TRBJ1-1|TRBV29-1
CSTREGVTEAFF
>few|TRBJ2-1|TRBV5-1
CASSSQGGYNEQFF
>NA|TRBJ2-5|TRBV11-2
CASSLRDSPRGTQYF
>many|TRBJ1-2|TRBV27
CASSLSLQGPYTF
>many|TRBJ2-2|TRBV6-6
CASKAFTAGELFF
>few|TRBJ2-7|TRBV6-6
CASSYVPHLGLGILDGLNEQYF
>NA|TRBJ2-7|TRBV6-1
CASSEQPLAAYEQYF
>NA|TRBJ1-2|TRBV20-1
CSARNRDETGGGYTF
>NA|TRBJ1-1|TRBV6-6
CASSYSKGSEAFF
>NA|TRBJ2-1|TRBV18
CASSADRSNEQFF
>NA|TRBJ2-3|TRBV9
CASSVGGANTDTQYF
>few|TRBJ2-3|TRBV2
CASSLTTSTDTQYF
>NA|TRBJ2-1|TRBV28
CASRERPGQGRNEQFF
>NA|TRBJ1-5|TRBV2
CASSLFGQGSGQPQHF
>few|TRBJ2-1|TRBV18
CASSPPALGYNEQFF
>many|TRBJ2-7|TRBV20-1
CSARIIGQGSYEQYF
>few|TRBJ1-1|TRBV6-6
CASSYSITEVMGTEAFF
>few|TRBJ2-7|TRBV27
CASSPSGTGINEQYF
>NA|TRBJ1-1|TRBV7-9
CASSLVGGLTEAFF